This T cell receptor beta chain was captured by sequencing in a study of blood T cell repertoires in COVID-19. V trimming: 5 bases; J trimming: 4 bases; junction bases outside the gene matches: 5. CDR3 size: 16 residues. The V gene's germline CDR1 is SGHAT and CDR2 FQNNGV. Authors' methods: Reference gene primer amplification yielded estimated nucleated cell counts. Repertoires were generated with immunoSEQ multiplex PCR, while TCRdb's copy carries only in-frame clones and drops some. The V and J calls and clone size are taken from that table; D and trimming were inferred from the DNA. The data hold over 120,000 clones, with roughly 83% observed a single time. Cohorts were determined from participant-reported clinical history.

The clonotype was recovered from a man aged 50 to 60 who had recovered from COVID-19. This rearrangement joins TRBV11-2 to TRBJ2-3; 14 bases align to TRBD2. Specimen: PBMCs or T cells enriched from blood (not recorded which). The CDR3 sequence is CASSPGTSGGADTQYF. In DNA form, the CDR3 reads TGTGCCAGCAGCCCTGGGACTAGCGGGGGAGCAGATACGCAGTATTTT.